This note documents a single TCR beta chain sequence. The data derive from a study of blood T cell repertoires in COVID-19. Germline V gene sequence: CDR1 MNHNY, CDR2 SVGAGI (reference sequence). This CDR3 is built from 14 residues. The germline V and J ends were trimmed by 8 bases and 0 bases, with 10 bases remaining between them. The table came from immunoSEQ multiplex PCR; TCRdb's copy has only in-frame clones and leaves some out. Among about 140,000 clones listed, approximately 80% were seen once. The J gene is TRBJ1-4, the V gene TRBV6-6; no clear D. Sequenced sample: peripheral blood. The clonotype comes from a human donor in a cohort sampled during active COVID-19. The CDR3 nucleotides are TGTGCCAGCCGCGGTACGACAACTAATGAAAAACTGTTTTTT. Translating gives CASRGTTTNEKLFF.